A single sample gave rise to the 15 T cell receptor beta chains below, sequenced in a study of molecular identifiers for immune sequencing clone quantification. TCRdb independently ran MiXCR on the PCR reads; one entry per CDR3 protein. The table lists more than 550,000 distinct CDR3 sequences, less than 30% of them singletons. Source material: naive CD8+ T cells from blood, with Jurkat cell RNA spiked in. Subset: FACS-sorted CD8+CD4-CCR7+CD45RA+ naive T cells. These receptors originate from a human donor in good health. Some libraries in this study had Jurkat cell RNA spiked in.

With respect to this clonotype: A much bigger clone sits one base away, suggesting this may be a read error. No conserved phenylalanine or tryptophan is present at the end of the CDR3, so a read error is the likely explanation. The chain couples TRBV7-3 to TRBJ2-7, with a weak D call TRBD1 (6 bases). This CDR3 spans 12 amino acids. Trimming cost V 5 bases and J 5 bases, with 10 bases left between them. The germline V gene has CDR1 SGHTA and CDR2 FQGTGA. The CDR3 region is CASSESGDEQYL. CDR3 DNA: TGTGCCAGCAGCGAGTCAGGGGACGAGCAGTACCTC.

This clonotype was detected only a few times. V usage is TRBV6-4 and J usage is TRBJ2-3; 10 bases agree with TRBD2. Germline V lookup: CDR1 MRHNA, CDR2 SNTAGT. The V and J ends lost 4 bases and 5 bases, in that order; junction bases with no gene match: 9. There are 16 residues in the CDR3. DNA for the CDR3: TGTGCCAGCAGTGTAGAAGCGGGAGGGCAGTTAGATACGCAGTATTTT. Translation gives CASSVEAGGQLDTQYF.

This clonotype was seen ten or more times. The rearrangement uses TRBV4-1 and TRBJ2-7; 8 nucleotides line up with TRBD2. Germline CDR1 MGHRA, CDR2 YSYEKL. The junction had 10 bases not matched to a gene; V was cut back by 4 bases and J by 2 bases. CDR3 length: 16 amino acids. The CDR3 spells CASSLASAGGAYEQYF. CDR3 DNA: TGCGCCAGCAGCCTCGCCAGCGCGGGGGGAGCCTACGAGCAGTACTTC.

The chain carries TRBV30 and TRBJ2-1; the D gene is possibly TRBD1 (5 bases). Germline V lookup: CDR1 GTSNPN, CDR2 SVGIG (reference sequence). The CDR3 consists of 13 residues. V was clipped by 1 base and J by 10 bases, with 14 bases between them. This CDR3 is CAWSDGKGKEQFF. The CDR3 coding sequence is TGTGCCTGGAGTGATGGGAAGGGGAAGGAGCAGTTCTTC.

This clonotype was recorded at least ten times. The chain uses TRBV4-3 and TRBJ2-3, with D tentatively TRBD1 (6 bases). The CDR3 is made up of 18 amino acids. V was clipped by 0 bases and J by 0 bases, with 16 bases between them. Germline V gene lookup returns CDR1 LGHNA and CDR2 YSLEER. The DNA for the CDR3 is TGCGCCAGCAGCCAAGAGGGGGCAGGGCCCCTTAGCACAGATACGCAGTATTTT. It is translated as CASSQEGAGPLSTDTQYF.

To note about this clonotype: One end of the junction fails to match germline, which may point to a read error. The chain has TRBV6-5 and TRBJ2-2; 8 bases agree with TRBD2. CDR3 size: 19 residues. CDR1 is MNHEY and CDR2 is SVGAGI in the germline V gene. The CDR3 region has the DNA TGTGCCAGCAGTTACCGCCCTCCTAGACTAGCGATTGACACCGGGGAGCTGTTATTT. Protein: CASSYRPPRLAIDTGELLF.

For this clonotype: A much more abundant neighbour one base away suggests this may be a read error. The CDR3 DNA reads TGCAGTGCTAGACCCACTAGCGGGAGAGTGGAGCCCCAGTACTTC. It is translated as CSARPTSGRVEPQYF. This chain joins TRBV20-1 and TRBJ2-5; 11 bases line up with TRBD2. This CDR3 region has 15 residues. Germline lookup yields CDR1 DFQATT and CDR2 SNEGSKA (reference sequence). After removal of 2 bases from V and 9 bases from J, the junction contained 11 bases not matched to a gene.

This clonotype was seen at least ten times. CDR3 sequence (DNA): TGTGCCAGTCTTGGTGAAAAACTGTTTTTT. This encodes CASLGEKLFF. V and J are TRBV19 and TRBJ1-4; D remains unclear. The V end lost 8 bases, the J end lost 7 bases, and 5 bases lay between the germline ends. In germline, CDR1 is LNHDA, CDR2 SQIVND (reference sequence). This CDR3 region has 10 residues.

As regards this clonotype: One base away lies a much larger clone, so this may be a sequencing read error. This sequence joins TRBV24-1 and TRBJ1-5; no firm D call. Germline V gives CDR1 KGHDR, CDR2 SFDVKD. The CDR3 spans 16 residues. CDR3 nucleotide sequence: TGTGACACCAGTTCGTCAGGACCGTATAGCAATCAGCCCCAGCATTTT. Amino acids: CDTSSSGPYSNQPQHF.

As for this clonotype: Given a much more abundant clone one base away, this may be a read error. The chain joins TRBV7-2 to TRBJ1-5; the D is unclear. CDR1 SGHTA and CDR2 FQGNSA come from the germline V gene. The CDR3 spans 12 residues. The CDR3 nucleotides are TGTGCCCGCAGCGCCCTGGGCCAGCCCCAGCATTTT. Translating it yields CARSALGQPQHF.

The V gene is TRBV28, the J gene TRBJ1-4; 9 nucleotides agree with TRBD1. With 3 bases clipped from V and 6 bases from J, the junction kept 5 bases outside the gene matches. Germline V CDR1 and CDR2: MDHEN, SYDVKM. CDR3 length equals 15 residues. The DNA of the CDR3 is TGTGCCAGCAGTTTTACAGGGGGCTTGGATGAAAAACTGTTTTTT. Encoded protein: CASSFTGGLDEKLFF.

This clonotype was seen ten or more times. The chain employs TRBV4-3 and TRBJ1-5, with D perhaps TRBD1 (6 bases). Germline values: CDR1 LGHNA, CDR2 YSLEER. The CDR3 covers 15 residues. V gave up 0 bases and J gave up 10 bases, with 16 bases separating them. CDR3 nucleotide sequence: TGCGCCAGCAGCCAAGATCGGGGACACCGTTTACCCCAGCATTTT. The encoded protein is CASSQDRGHRLPQHF.

Comments on this clonotype: A read error is possible here, since a much larger clone lies one base away. A read error is likely, as this CDR3 ends without the conserved phenylalanine or tryptophan. The rearrangement links TRBV7-9 to TRBJ2-3, with TRBD1 identical over 8 bases. CDR1 and CDR2 (germline): SEHNR, FQNEAQ (reference sequence). This CDR3 is built from 15 residues. Losses at the gene ends were 3 bases for V and 2 bases for J; bases not matched to a gene: 4. CDR3 sequence reads: CASSFGQGDTDTQYL. DNA of the CDR3: TGTGCCAGCAGCTTTGGACAGGGTGACACAGATACGCAGTATCTT.

The chain couples TRBV30 to TRBJ2-7; the match to TRBD2 covers 8 bases. There are 14 residues in the CDR3. Trimming cost V 2 bases and J 5 bases; bases outside gene matches: 8. Per the germline V gene, CDR1 is GTSNPN and CDR2 is SVGIG (reference sequence). The CDR3 DNA reads TGTGCCTGGAGTCTAATTAGCGGGATGCACGAGCAGTACTTC. The encoded protein is CAWSLISGMHEQYF. The full variable domain, completed using reference TRBV30 and TRBJ2-7, is SQTIHQWPATLVQPVGSPLSLECTVEGTSNPNLYWYRQAAGRGLQLLFYSVGIGQISSEVPQNLSASRPQDRQFILSSKKLLLSDSGFYLCAWSLISGMHEQYFGPGTRLTVT.

This clonotype was counted a few times. J is TRBJ2-3 and V is TRBV2; 9 bases are a match to TRBD2. CDR1 is SNHLY and CDR2 is FYNNEI in the germline V gene. The CDR3 is 20 residues long. The ends lost 5 bases at V and 0 bases at J; junction bases unmatched: 18. The CDR3 reads CASSNPTEDTSGRSTDTQYF. The CDR3 DNA follows: TGTGCCAGCAGTAACCCCACCGAAGACACTAGCGGGCGTAGCACAGATACGCAGTATTTT. Full variable domain (rest looked up from reference TRBV2 and TRBJ2-3): EPEVTQTPSHQVTQMGQEVILRCVPISNHLYFYWYRQILGQKVEFLVSFYNNEISEKSEIFDDQFSVERPDGSNFTLKIRSTKLEDSAMYFCASSNPTEDTSGRSTDTQYFGPGTRLTVL.